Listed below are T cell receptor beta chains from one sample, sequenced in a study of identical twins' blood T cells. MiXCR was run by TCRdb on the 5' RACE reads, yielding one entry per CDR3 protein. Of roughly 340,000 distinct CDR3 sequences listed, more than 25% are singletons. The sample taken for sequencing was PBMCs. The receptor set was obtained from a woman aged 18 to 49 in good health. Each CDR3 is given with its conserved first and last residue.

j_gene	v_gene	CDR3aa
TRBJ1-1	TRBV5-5	CASTPTGTNGGAFF
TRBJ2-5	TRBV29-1	CSVESGAETQYF
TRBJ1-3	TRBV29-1	CSAQWVSSGNTIYF
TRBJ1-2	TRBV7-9	CATGTYGYTF
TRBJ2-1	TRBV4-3	CASSHEQPPTNNEQFF
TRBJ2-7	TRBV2	CASRKQGDGSYEQYF
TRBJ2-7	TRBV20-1	CSARDRLAGVPYEQYF
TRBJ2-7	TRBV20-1	CSAEEGGAQYEQYF
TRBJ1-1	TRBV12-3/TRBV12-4	CASRLTRSDTEAFF
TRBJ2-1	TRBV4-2	CASSLYIPGYNEQFF
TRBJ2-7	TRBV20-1	CSASDVSYEQYF
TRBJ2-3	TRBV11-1	CASNLAFGGTDTQYF
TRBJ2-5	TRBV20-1	CSARGIDQETQYF
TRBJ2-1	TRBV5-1	CASSLGGNSYNEQFF
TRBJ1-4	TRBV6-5	CASSDFRQETNEKLFF
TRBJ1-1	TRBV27	CASRDRHAEAFF
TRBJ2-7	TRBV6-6	CATSRSGEQYF
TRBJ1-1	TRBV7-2	CASSFKGMNTEAFF
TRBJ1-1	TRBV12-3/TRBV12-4	CASSFVFPEAFF
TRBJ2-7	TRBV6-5	CASSYSFSLSYEQYF
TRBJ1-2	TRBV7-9	CASSLRAEPDGYTF
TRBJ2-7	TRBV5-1	CASSRVPAGAYYEQYF
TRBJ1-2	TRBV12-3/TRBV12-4	CASSPWATSYGYTF
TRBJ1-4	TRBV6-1	CASSDRLHYNNEKLFF
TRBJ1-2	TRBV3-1	CASSLSAGYGYTF
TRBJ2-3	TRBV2	CASSEVFRRLAGGRTDTQYF
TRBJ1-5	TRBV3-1	CASSQGAGYDQHQHF
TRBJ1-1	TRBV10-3	CAISLALRNTEAFF
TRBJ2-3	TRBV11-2	CASQTVHTDTQYF
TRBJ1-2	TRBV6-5	CASSYMGGYTF
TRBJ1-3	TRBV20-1	CSARGASSGNTIYF
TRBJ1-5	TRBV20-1	CSAITLGQRNQPQHF
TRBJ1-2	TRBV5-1	CASSLDGQLLYGYTF
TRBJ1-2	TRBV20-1	CSARGRAGVYGYTF
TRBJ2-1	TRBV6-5	CASSYHQSSYNEQFF
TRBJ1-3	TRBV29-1	CSVMGYCPGNTIYF
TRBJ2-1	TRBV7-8	CASSSELQTATVFF
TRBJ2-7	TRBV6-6	CASSPAEGWYYEQYF
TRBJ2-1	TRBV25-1	CASSETRPDLNEQFF
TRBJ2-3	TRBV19	CASRTRSTDTQYF
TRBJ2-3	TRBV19	CASSIHRETDTQYF
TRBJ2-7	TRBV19	CASSRTGQAEQYF
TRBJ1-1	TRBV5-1	CASSYTANTEAFF
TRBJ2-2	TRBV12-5	CASGPSLEGTGELFF
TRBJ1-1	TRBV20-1	CSTARAFF
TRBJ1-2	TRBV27	CASSSIQGYNGYTF
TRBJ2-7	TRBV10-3	CASRRELRSLLYF
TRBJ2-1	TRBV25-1	CASRTSYYNEQFF
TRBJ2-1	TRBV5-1	CASSPGTSGLNEQFF
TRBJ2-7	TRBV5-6	CASALGTEQYF
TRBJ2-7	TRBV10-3	CAISDVGTSGSYEQYF
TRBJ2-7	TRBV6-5	CASRGGTYEQYF
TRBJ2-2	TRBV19	CASSSPSRFVELFF
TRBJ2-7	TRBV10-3	CAISRDGNYEQYF
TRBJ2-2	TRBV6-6	CASSYAGVNTGELFF
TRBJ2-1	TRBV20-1	CSAGRVPGNEQFF
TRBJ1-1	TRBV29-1	CSVGRHRDSFF
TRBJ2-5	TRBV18	CASSPFTSQETQYF